The next 5 T cell receptor beta chains were all read from a single sample in a study of T cells in Graves' hyperthyroidism and ophthalmopathy. RNA transcripts yielded amplified TCR beta CDR3 regions. Carried out on the TCR CDR3, a first-round RT-PCR used the HTBI primer set. TCRdb analysed the multiplex PCR reads with MiXCR anew, one entry per CDR3 protein. This table holds about 460,000 distinct CDR3 sequences, approximately 23% found once. Specimen: blood. The origin of the receptors is a woman between 70 and 85 years old with Graves' ophthalmopathy.

This clonotype was seen a few times. V is TRBV29-1 and J is TRBJ2-1; possibly TRBD1 or TRBD2 for D (5 bases each). The V gene lost 7 bases and the J gene lost 5 bases, with 15 bases spanning the gap. CDR3 size: 13 residues. Germline CDR1 SQVTM, CDR2 ANQGSEA. The CDR3 loop reads CSGRDGPHNEQFF. The CDR3 DNA reads as TGCAGCGGCCGGGACGGCCCTCACAATGAGCAGTTCTTC.

The chain carries TRBV30 and TRBJ2-2, with unresolved D. Trimming cost V 0 bases and J 1 base, with 12 bases left between them. In germline, CDR1 is GTSNPN, CDR2 SVGIG (reference sequence). The CDR3 sequence is 16 residues long. CDR3 bases: TGTGCCTGGAGTGTACACTCGGGCTTGAACACCGGGGAGCTGTTTTTT. It codes for CAWSVHSGLNTGELFF. Based on the CDR3 plus reference TRBV30 and TRBJ2-2, the full variable domain is SQTIHQWPATLVQPVGSPLSLECTVEGTSNPNLYWYRQAAGRGLQLLFYSVGIGQISSEVPQNLSASRPQDRQFILSSKKLLLSDSGFYLCAWSVHSGLNTGELFFGEGSRLTVL.

Notes on this clonotype: This may be a read error, as it is one base from a much larger clone. The final CDR3 position lacks the conserved phenylalanine or tryptophan, pointing to a likely read error. CDR3 sequence reads: CASRAPGGPQHL. As DNA, the CDR3 is TGTGCCAGCAGAGCGCCCGGAGGGCCCCAGCATCTT. The chain joins TRBV28 to TRBJ1-5; the D is unclear. Trimming took off 6 bases at V and 9 bases at J, with 12 bases between the two ends. Germline V gene data show CDR1 as MDHEN and CDR2 as SYDVKM. The CDR3 consists of 12 residues.

This chain connects TRBV4-3 to TRBJ2-1; 8 bases match TRBD2. This CDR3 comprises 15 residues. Trimming at V came to 0 bases and at J to 13 bases, leaving 11 bases not matched to a gene. Germline V gives CDR1 LGHNA, CDR2 YSLEER. The chain's CDR3 is CASSQDLNSGTRQFF. The CDR3 nucleotides are TGCGCCAGCAGCCAAGATCTTAATAGCGGGACCCGACAGTTCTTC.

This clonotype was observed many times. The gene calls are TRBV24-1 and TRBJ1-1; no firm D call. This CDR3 has 14 amino acids. CDR1 and CDR2 from the germline V gene are KGHDR and SFDVKD. V lost 5 bases, J lost 0 bases, and 9 bases lay in between. The CDR3 DNA reads as TGTGCCACCAGTGGGGAGGTAATGAACACTGAAGCTTTCTTT. This gives the protein CATSGEVMNTEAFF.